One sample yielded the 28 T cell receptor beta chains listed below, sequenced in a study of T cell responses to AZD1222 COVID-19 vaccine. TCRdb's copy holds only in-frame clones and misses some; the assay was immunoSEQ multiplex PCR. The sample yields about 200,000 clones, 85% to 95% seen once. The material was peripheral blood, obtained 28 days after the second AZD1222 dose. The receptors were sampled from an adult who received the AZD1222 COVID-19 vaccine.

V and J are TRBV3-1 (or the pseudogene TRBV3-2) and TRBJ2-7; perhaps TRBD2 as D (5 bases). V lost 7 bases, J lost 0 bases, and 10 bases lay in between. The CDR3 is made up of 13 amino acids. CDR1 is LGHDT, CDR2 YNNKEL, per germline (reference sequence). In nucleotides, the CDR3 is TGTGCCAGCAAATTTCTAGCCTCCTACGAGCAGTACTTC. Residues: CASKFLASYEQYF.

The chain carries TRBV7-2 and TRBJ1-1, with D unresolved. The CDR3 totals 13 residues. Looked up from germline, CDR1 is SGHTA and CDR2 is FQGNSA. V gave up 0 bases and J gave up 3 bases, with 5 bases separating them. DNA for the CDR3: TGTGCCAGCAGCTTAGCCCAGTACACTGAAGCTTTCTTT. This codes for CASSLAQYTEAFF.

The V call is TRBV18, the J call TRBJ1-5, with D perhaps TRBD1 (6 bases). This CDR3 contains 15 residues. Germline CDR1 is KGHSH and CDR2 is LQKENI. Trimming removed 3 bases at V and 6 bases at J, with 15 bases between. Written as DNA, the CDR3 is TGTGCCAGCTCACCGATGGGACAAAGTGGTCAGCCCCAGCATTTT. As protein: CASSPMGQSGQPQHF.

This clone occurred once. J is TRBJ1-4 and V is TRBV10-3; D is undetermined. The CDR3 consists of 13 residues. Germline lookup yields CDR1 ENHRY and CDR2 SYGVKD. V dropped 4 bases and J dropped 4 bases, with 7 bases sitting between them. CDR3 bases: TGTGCCATCAGTGGCAGCTTTAATGAAAAACTGTTTTTT. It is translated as CAISGSFNEKLFF.

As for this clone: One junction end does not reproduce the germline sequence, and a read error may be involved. CDR3 sequence reads: CATSYGGTEAFF. The CDR3 DNA follows: TGTGCCACCAGTTATGGGGGCACTGAAGCTTTCTTT. The chain carries TRBV6-2 or TRBV6-3 and TRBJ1-1; D is perhaps TRBD1 (5 bases). The CDR3 runs 12 residues. The germline V gene has CDR1 MNHEY and CDR2 SVGEGT.

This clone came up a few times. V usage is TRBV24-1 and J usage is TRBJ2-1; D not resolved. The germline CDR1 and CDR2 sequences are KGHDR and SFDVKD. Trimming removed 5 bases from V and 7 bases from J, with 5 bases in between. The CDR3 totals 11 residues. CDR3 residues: CATSVANEQFF. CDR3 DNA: TGTGCCACCAGTGTGGCAAATGAGCAGTTCTTC.

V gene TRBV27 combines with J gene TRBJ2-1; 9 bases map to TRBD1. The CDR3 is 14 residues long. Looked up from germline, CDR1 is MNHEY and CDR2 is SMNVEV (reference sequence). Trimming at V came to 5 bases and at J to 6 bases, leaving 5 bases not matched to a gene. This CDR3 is CASSPDRGFNEQFF. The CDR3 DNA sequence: TGTGCCAGCAGTCCCGACAGGGGGTTCAATGAGCAGTTCTTC.

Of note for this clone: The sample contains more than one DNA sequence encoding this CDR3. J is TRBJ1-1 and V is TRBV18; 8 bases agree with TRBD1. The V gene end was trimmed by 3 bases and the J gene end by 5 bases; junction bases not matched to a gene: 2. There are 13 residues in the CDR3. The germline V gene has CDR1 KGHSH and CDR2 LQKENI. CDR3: CASSPGQDTEAFF. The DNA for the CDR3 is TGTGCCAGCTCACCGGGACAGGATACTGAAGCTTTCTTT.

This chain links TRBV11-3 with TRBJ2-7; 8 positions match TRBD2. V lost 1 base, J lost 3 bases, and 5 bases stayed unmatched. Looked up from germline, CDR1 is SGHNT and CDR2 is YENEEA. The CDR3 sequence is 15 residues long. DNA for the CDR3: TGTGCCAGCAGCTTAGGAGGCGGGGGGAGCTACGAGCAGTACTTC. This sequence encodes CASSLGGGGSYEQYF.

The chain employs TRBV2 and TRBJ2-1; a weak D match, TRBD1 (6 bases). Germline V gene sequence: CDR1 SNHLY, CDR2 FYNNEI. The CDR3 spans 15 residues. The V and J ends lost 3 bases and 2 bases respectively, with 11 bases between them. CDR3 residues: CASSDTGKTYNEQFF. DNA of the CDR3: TGTGCCAGCAGTGATACAGGGAAAACCTACAATGAGCAGTTCTTC.

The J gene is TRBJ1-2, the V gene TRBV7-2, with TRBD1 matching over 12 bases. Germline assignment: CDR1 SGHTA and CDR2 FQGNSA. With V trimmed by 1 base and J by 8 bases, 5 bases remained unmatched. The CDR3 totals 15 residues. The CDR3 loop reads CASSLGGQGARGYTF. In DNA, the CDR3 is TGTGCCAGCAGCTTAGGGGGACAGGGGGCCCGAGGCTACACCTTC.

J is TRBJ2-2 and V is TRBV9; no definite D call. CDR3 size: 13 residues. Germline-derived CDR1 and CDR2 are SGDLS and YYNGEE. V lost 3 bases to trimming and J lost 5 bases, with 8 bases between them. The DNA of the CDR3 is TGTGCCAGCAGCGCCAGTAGAACCGGGGAGCTGTTTTTT. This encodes CASSASRTGELFF.

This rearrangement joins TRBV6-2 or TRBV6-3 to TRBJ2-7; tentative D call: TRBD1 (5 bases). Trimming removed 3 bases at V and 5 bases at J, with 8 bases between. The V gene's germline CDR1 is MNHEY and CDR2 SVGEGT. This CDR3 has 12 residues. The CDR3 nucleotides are TGTGCCAGCAGTTATATGGGGCACGAGCAGTACTTC. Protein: CASSYMGHEQYF.

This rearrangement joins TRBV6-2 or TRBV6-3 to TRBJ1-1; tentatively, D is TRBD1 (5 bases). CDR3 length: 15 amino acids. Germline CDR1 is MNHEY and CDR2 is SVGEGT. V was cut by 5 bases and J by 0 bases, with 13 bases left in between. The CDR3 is CASSHAGGMNTEAFF. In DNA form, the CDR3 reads TGTGCCAGCAGTCACGCGGGGGGGATGAACACTGAAGCTTTCTTT.

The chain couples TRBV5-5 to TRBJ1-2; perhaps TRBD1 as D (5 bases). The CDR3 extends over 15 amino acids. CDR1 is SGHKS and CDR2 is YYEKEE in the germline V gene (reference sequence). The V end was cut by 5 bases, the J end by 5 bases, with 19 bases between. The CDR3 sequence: CASSPGAAGQYGYTF. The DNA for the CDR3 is TGTGCCAGCAGTCCCGGGGCCGCAGGGCAATATGGCTACACCTTC.

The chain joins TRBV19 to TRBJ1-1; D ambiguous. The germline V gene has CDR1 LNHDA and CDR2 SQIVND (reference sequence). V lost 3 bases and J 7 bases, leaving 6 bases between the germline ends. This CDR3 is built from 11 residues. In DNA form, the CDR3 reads TGTGCCAGTAGTATGCAGGTTGAAGCTTTCTTT. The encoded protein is CASSMQVEAFF.

CDR3 region: CASSPAMSNQPQHF. CDR3 nucleotide sequence: TGTGCCAGCAGCCCCGCTATGAGCAATCAGCCCCAGCATTTT. This chain joins TRBV5-5 and TRBJ1-5; no definite D call. The V end lost 4 bases, the J end lost 1 base, and 9 bases lay between the germline ends. Germline lookup yields CDR1 SGHKS and CDR2 YYEKEE (reference sequence). This CDR3 comprises 14 residues.

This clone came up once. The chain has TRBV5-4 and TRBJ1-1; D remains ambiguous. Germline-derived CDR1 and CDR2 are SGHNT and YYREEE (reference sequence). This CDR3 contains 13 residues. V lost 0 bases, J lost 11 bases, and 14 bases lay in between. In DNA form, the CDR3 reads TGTGCCAGCAGCTTGGCGGGCGGAGAGGAGGCTTTCTTT. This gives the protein CASSLAGGEEAFF.

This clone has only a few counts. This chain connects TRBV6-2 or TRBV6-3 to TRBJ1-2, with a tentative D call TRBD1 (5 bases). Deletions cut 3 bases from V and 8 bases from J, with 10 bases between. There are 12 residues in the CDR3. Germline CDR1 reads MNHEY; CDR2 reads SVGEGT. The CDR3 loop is CASSYTQGGYTF. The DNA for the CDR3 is TGTGCCAGCAGTTATACCCAGGGCGGCTACACCTTC.

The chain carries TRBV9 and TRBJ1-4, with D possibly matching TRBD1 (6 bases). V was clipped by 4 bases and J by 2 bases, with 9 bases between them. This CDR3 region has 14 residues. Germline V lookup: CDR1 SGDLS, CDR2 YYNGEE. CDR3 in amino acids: CASSTGLTNEKLFF. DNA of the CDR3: TGTGCCAGCAGCACAGGGTTGACTAATGAAAAACTGTTTTTT.

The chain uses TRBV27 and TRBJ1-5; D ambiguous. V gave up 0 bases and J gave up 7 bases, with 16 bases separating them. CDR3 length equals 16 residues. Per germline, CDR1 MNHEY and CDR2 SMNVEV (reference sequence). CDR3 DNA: TGTGCCAGCAGTTTATCGCCATCGGGCGGCGGGCAGCCCCAGCATTTT. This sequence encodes CASSLSPSGGGQPQHF.

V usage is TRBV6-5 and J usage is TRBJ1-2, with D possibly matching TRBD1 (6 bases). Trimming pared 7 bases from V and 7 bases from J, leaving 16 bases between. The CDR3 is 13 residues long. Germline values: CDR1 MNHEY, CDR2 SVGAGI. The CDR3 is CASKGGGLFGYTF. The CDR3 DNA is TGTGCCAGCAAGGGCGGGGGGCTATTTGGCTACACCTTC.

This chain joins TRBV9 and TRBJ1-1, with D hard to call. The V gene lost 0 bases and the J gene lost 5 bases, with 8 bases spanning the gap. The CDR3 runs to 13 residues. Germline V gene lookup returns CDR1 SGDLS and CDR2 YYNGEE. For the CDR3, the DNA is TGTGCCAGCAGCGTAGCTCCGAGTACTGAAGCTTTCTTT. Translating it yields CASSVAPSTEAFF.

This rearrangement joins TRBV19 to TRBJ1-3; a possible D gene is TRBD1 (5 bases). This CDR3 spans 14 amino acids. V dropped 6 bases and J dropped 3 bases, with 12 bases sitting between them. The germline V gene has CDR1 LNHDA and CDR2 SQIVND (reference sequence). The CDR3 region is CASSARGSGNTIYF. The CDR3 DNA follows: TGTGCCAGTAGCGCTAGGGGAAGTGGAAACACCATATATTTT.

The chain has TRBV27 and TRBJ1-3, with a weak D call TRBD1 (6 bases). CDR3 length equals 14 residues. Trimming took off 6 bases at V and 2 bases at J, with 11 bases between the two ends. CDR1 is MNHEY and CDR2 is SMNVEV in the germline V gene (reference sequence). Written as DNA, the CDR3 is TGTGCCAGCAGCCTGGGGGGCCCTGGAAACACCATATATTTT. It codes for CASSLGGPGNTIYF.

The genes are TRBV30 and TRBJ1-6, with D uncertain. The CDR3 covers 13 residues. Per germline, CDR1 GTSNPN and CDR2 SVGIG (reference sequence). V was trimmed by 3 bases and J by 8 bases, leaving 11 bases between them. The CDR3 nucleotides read TGTGCCTGGAGAACAGAGGCCGATTCACCCCTCCACTTT. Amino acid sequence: CAWRTEADSPLHF.

The CDR3: CASSDGAAEGYGYTF. DNA for the CDR3: TGTGCCAGTAGTGACGGAGCGGCCGAGGGGTATGGCTACACCTTC. The chain combines TRBV19 with TRBJ1-2, with D perhaps TRBD1 (5 bases). Trimming took off 5 bases at V and 5 bases at J, with 18 bases between the two ends. The CDR3 consists of 15 residues. Per germline, CDR1 LNHDA and CDR2 SQIVND (reference sequence).

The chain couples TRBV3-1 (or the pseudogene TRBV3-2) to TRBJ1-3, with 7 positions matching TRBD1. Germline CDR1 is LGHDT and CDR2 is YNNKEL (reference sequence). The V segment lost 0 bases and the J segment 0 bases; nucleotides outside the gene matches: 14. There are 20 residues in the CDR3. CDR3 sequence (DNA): TGTGCCAGCAGCCAAGATATCGACCGGGACAGCTACTTCTCTGGAAACACCATATATTTT. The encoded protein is CASSQDIDRDSYFSGNTIYF.